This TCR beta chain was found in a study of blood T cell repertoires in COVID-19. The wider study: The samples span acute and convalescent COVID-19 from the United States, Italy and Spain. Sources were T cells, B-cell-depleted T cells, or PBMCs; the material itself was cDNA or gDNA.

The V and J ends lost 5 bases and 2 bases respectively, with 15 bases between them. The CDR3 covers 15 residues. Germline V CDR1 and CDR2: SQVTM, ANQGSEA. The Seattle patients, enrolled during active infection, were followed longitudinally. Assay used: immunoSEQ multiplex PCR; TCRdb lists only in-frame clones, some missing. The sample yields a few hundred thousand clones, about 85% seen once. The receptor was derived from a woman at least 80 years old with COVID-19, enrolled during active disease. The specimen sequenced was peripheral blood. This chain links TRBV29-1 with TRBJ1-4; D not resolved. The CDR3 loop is CSVTLQGSTNEKLFF. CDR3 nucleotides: TGCAGCGTTACCCTTCAAGGGAGTACTAATGAAAAACTGTTTTTT.